This section outlines one TCR beta chain sequence together with its context. Next came a second PCR, run for about 7 to 12 cycles, which used a sample-barcoded 5' primer along with a J-beta primer mix. In TCRdb, the 5' RACE reads were re-called with MiXCR into one record per CDR3 protein. This table holds some 940,000 distinct CDR3 sequences, roughly 28% found once. The authors drew about 10 milliliters of peripheral blood from each donor. Isolated per sample were at least 6.5 million PBMCs. The data originate from a study of blood T cells in healthy people across ages. The CDR3 length is 14 residues. Germline V gene sequence: CDR1 KGHSH, CDR2 LQKENI. V was cut by 3 bases and J by 1 base, with 10 bases left in between. This same sample was also part of a study on T cells of mothers and their children.

Sequencing was carried out using blood. This sequence was found in a woman in her thirties or forties in good health. The chain has TRBV18 and TRBJ2-7; no reliable D call. CDR3 coding DNA: TGTGCCAGCTCACCCCCTTCGCAGTCCTACGAGCAGTACTTC. It is translated as CASSPPSQSYEQYF. The entire variable domain, with the rest obtained from reference TRBV18 and TRBJ2-7, is as follows: NAGVMQNPRHLVRRRGQEARLRCSPMKGHSHVYWYRQLPEEGLKFMVYLQKENIIDESGMPKERFSAEFPKEGPSILRIQQVVRGDSAAYFCASSPPSQSYEQYFGPGTRLTVT.